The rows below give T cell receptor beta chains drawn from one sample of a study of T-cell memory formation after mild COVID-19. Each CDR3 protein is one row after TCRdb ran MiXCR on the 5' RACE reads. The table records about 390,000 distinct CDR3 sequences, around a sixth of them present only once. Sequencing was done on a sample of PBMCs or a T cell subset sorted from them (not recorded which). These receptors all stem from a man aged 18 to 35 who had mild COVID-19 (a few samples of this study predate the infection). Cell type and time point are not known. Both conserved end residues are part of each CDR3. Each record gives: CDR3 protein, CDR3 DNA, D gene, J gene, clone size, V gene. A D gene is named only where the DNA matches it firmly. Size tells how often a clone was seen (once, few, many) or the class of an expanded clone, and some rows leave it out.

cdr3_aa: CASSLVIDPGNTIYF
cdr3_nt: TGTGCCAGCAGCTTAGTGATCGATCCTGGAAACACCATATATTTT
d_call: NA
j_call: TRBJ1-3
clone_size: few
v_call: TRBV7-2

cdr3_aa: CASSLGWTGEYIQYF
cdr3_nt: TGTGCCAGCAGCTTAGGGTGGACAGGGGAGTACATTCAGTACTTC
d_call: TRBD1
j_call: TRBJ2-4
clone_size: few
v_call: TRBV7-2

cdr3_aa: CSVASFDSPEAFF
cdr3_nt: TGCAGCGTTGCCTCCTTCGACAGCCCTGAAGCTTTCTTT
d_call: NA
j_call: TRBJ1-1
clone_size: NA
v_call: TRBV29-1

cdr3_aa: CASSLAAGAVETQYF
cdr3_nt: TGTGCCAGCAGCTTAGCTGCAGGGGCGGTGGAGACCCAGTACTTC
d_call: NA
j_call: TRBJ2-5
clone_size: NA
v_call: TRBV7-7

cdr3_aa: CASSSRGREGNTIYF
cdr3_nt: TGTGCCAGCAGTTCTAGGGGCAGAGAGGGAAACACCATATATTTT
d_call: NA
j_call: TRBJ1-3
clone_size: NA
v_call: TRBV7-9

cdr3_aa: CASSLVPSGGAETQYF
cdr3_nt: TGCGCCAGCAGCTTGGTGCCTAGCGGGGGGGCAGAGACCCAGTACTTC
d_call: TRBD2
j_call: TRBJ2-5
clone_size: many
v_call: TRBV5-1

cdr3_aa: CASSPGQGERYGYTF
cdr3_nt: TGTGCCAGCAGCCCCGGACAGGGCGAGCGGTATGGCTACACCTTC
d_call: TRBD1
j_call: TRBJ1-2
clone_size: few
v_call: TRBV4-2

cdr3_aa: CASSPGTSGGKQYF
cdr3_nt: TGTGCCAGCAGCCCCGGGACTAGCGGGGGTAAGCAGTACTTC
d_call: TRBD2
j_call: TRBJ2-7
clone_size: NA
v_call: TRBV11-1

cdr3_aa: CASSVRSSGGNEQFF
cdr3_nt: TGTGCCAGCAGCGTACGGTCTAGCGGGGGGAATGAGCAGTTCTTC
d_call: TRBD2
j_call: TRBJ2-1
clone_size: NA
v_call: TRBV9

cdr3_aa: CASTTGDTSRHTFF
cdr3_nt: TGTGCCAGCACCACAGGGGATACCAGCAGGCATACTTTCTTT
d_call: TRBD1
j_call: TRBJ1-1
clone_size: NA
v_call: TRBV4-2

cdr3_aa: CASSLGPGQRGSTYEQYF
cdr3_nt: TGCGCCAGCAGCTTGGGCCCAGGTCAGCGGGGGTCCACCTACGAGCAGTACTTC
d_call: TRBD2
j_call: TRBJ2-7
clone_size: many
v_call: TRBV5-1

cdr3_aa: CASISRGRTEAFF
cdr3_nt: TGTGCCAGCATCTCGAGGGGTCGGACTGAAGCTTTCTTT
d_call: NA
j_call: TRBJ1-1
clone_size: NA
v_call: TRBV6-1

cdr3_aa: CASSLYRTSGSSDTQYF
cdr3_nt: TGTGCCAGCAGCCTCTACAGGACTAGCGGATCTTCAGATACGCAGTATTTT
d_call: TRBD2
j_call: TRBJ2-3
clone_size: NA
v_call: TRBV14

cdr3_aa: CASRITGTENTEAFF
cdr3_nt: TGCGCCAGCAGAATAACCGGGACAGAGAACACTGAAGCTTTCTTT
d_call: TRBD1
j_call: TRBJ1-1
clone_size: NA
v_call: TRBV5-1

cdr3_aa: CASKADAGNTIYF
cdr3_nt: TGTGCCAGCAAAGCCGACGCGGGAAACACCATATATTTT
d_call: NA
j_call: TRBJ1-3
clone_size: few
v_call: TRBV25-1

cdr3_aa: CASSFFDSETQYF
cdr3_nt: TGTGCCAGCAGCTTCTTCGACTCCGAGACCCAGTACTTC
d_call: NA
j_call: TRBJ2-5
clone_size: NA
v_call: TRBV7-3

cdr3_aa: CASSWFASTNEKLFF
cdr3_nt: TGCGCCAGCAGCTGGTTCGCCTCAACTAATGAAAAACTGTTTTTT
d_call: NA
j_call: TRBJ1-4
clone_size: few
v_call: TRBV5-1

cdr3_aa: CASSITGTANEQFF
cdr3_nt: TGTGCCAGCAGCATTACCGGGACAGCAAATGAGCAGTTCTTC
d_call: TRBD1
j_call: TRBJ2-1
clone_size: few
v_call: TRBV7-9

cdr3_aa: CASSQQWGQGETQYF
cdr3_nt: TGTGCCAGCAGCCAGCAGTGGGGGCAAGGAGAGACCCAGTACTTC
d_call: NA
j_call: TRBJ2-5
clone_size: NA
v_call: TRBV12-3/TRBV12-4

cdr3_aa: CSVRTGAGGYTF
cdr3_nt: TGCAGCGTCCGGACAGGGGCGGGTGGCTACACCTTC
d_call: TRBD1
j_call: TRBJ1-2
clone_size: NA
v_call: TRBV29-1

cdr3_aa: CASSYLDRNSGNTIYF
cdr3_nt: TGTGCCAGCAGTTATTTAGACAGGAACTCTGGAAACACCATATATTTT
d_call: NA
j_call: TRBJ1-3
clone_size: few
v_call: TRBV6-6

cdr3_aa: CASSLRGTEEQFF
cdr3_nt: TGTGCCAGCAGCCTCAGGGGGACAGAGGAGCAGTTCTTC
d_call: TRBD1
j_call: TRBJ2-1
clone_size: few
v_call: TRBV5-4

cdr3_aa: CASSPPAGSNTGELFF
cdr3_nt: TGTGCCAGCAGCCCCCCGGCAGGATCGAACACCGGGGAGCTGTTTTTT
d_call: NA
j_call: TRBJ2-2
clone_size: few
v_call: TRBV3-1

cdr3_aa: CASSSSTAPQETQYF
cdr3_nt: TGCGCCAGCAGCTCTTCGACAGCCCCACAAGAGACCCAGTACTTC
d_call: NA
j_call: TRBJ2-5
clone_size: NA
v_call: TRBV5-1

cdr3_aa: CASSLNGRNTEAFF
cdr3_nt: TGTGCCAGCAGTTTAAACGGAAGAAACACTGAAGCTTTCTTT
d_call: NA
j_call: TRBJ1-1
clone_size: few
v_call: TRBV12-3/TRBV12-4

cdr3_aa: CASSQDLELETQYF
cdr3_nt: TGCGCCAGCAGCCAAGATCTCGAGTTGGAGACCCAGTACTTC
d_call: NA
j_call: TRBJ2-5
clone_size: few
v_call: TRBV4-3

cdr3_aa: CASSQEGREDTGELFF
cdr3_nt: TGTGCCAGCAGCCAAGAAGGGCGGGAGGACACCGGGGAGCTGTTTTTT
d_call: TRBD2
j_call: TRBJ2-2
clone_size: NA
v_call: TRBV4-2

cdr3_aa: CASSLAGNSYNEQFF
cdr3_nt: TGTGCCAGCAGTTTAGCGGGCAACTCCTACAATGAGCAGTTCTTC
d_call: NA
j_call: TRBJ2-1
clone_size: many
v_call: TRBV12-3/TRBV12-4

cdr3_aa: CASSPPAGTLRIQYF
cdr3_nt: TGTGCCAGCTCACCACCGGCGGGGACACTGCGCATTCAGTACTTC
d_call: NA
j_call: TRBJ2-4
clone_size: NA
v_call: TRBV18

cdr3_aa: CASSPLDSQETQYF
cdr3_nt: TGTGCCAGCAGCCCCCTAGACAGTCAAGAGACCCAGTACTTC
d_call: NA
j_call: TRBJ2-5
clone_size: many
v_call: TRBV12-3/TRBV12-4

cdr3_aa: CAWTAGGMSEKLFF
cdr3_nt: TGTGCCTGGACGGCGGGGGGGATGAGTGAAAAACTGTTTTTT
d_call: NA
j_call: TRBJ1-4
clone_size: few
v_call: TRBV30

cdr3_aa: CASSLSDYQPQHF
cdr3_nt: TGTGCCAGCAGCTTATCCGACTATCAGCCCCAGCATTTT
d_call: NA
j_call: TRBJ1-5
clone_size: few
v_call: TRBV11-1

cdr3_aa: CASSPYMNTEAFF
cdr3_nt: TGTGCCAGCAGCCCGTACATGAACACTGAAGCTTTCTTT
d_call: NA
j_call: TRBJ1-1
clone_size: NA
v_call: TRBV11-2

cdr3_aa: CASSQGAATNYGYTF
cdr3_nt: TGCGCCAGCAGCCAAGGGGCAGCGACTAACTATGGCTACACCTTC
d_call: NA
j_call: TRBJ1-2
clone_size: NA
v_call: TRBV4-1

cdr3_aa: CASSLGEYEQYF
cdr3_nt: TGTGCCAGCAGCTTGGGGGAATACGAGCAGTACTTC
d_call: NA
j_call: TRBJ2-7
clone_size: few
v_call: TRBV5-4

cdr3_aa: CATSGWGGSGTDTQYF
cdr3_nt: TGTGCCACCAGTGGCTGGGGAGGGAGCGGCACAGATACGCAGTATTTT
d_call: TRBD2
j_call: TRBJ2-3
clone_size: NA
v_call: TRBV24-1

cdr3_aa: CASSPRGTGTHQPQHF
cdr3_nt: TGTGCCAGCAGTCCTCGGGGGACGGGGACCCATCAGCCCCAGCATTTT
d_call: NA
j_call: TRBJ1-5
clone_size: few
v_call: TRBV28

cdr3_aa: CASSSARQVDYNEQFF
cdr3_nt: TGTGCCAGCAGCTCCGCCAGACAGGTCGATTACAATGAGCAGTTCTTC
d_call: NA
j_call: TRBJ2-1
clone_size: NA
v_call: TRBV7-3

cdr3_aa: CASSFAPWTGRRSPLHF
cdr3_nt: TGTGCCAGCAGTTTTGCCCCCTGGACAGGGCGGAGGTCACCCCTCCACTTT
d_call: TRBD1
j_call: TRBJ1-6
clone_size: few
v_call: TRBV27

cdr3_aa: CASSQDSRVVRHTQYF
cdr3_nt: TGCGCCAGCAGCCAAGATTCAAGGGTTGTTCGCCATACGCAGTATTTT
d_call: NA
j_call: TRBJ2-3
clone_size: NA
v_call: TRBV4-3

cdr3_aa: CASSAPGLAGYNEQFF
cdr3_nt: TGTGCCAGCTCCGCCCCGGGACTAGCGGGGTACAATGAGCAGTTCTTC
d_call: TRBD2
j_call: TRBJ2-1
clone_size: few
v_call: TRBV18

cdr3_aa: CASSLGQSVDQPQHF
cdr3_nt: TGTGCCAGCAGCTTGGGACAGTCGGTAGATCAGCCCCAGCATTTT
d_call: TRBD1
j_call: TRBJ1-5
clone_size: few
v_call: TRBV7-9

cdr3_aa: CASSFSPENNEQFF
cdr3_nt: TGTGCCAGCAGTTTCTCCCCCGAGAACAATGAGCAGTTCTTC
d_call: NA
j_call: TRBJ2-1
clone_size: NA
v_call: TRBV27